The source of this TCR beta chain is a study of cytomegalovirus exposure and HLA in healthy donors. The CDR3 length is 14 residues. The ends lost 8 bases at V and 5 bases at J; junction bases unmatched: 7. Germline assignment: CDR1 LNHDA and CDR2 SQIVND (reference sequence). The PCR made use of 60 Vbeta and 13 Jbeta primers. TCRdb's table, derived via immunoSEQ multiplex PCR, lists solely in-frame clones and lacks some. Found here are some 110,000 clones, roughly 70% of them singletons; the top ten hold 2.5% to 3.5%. The TCR sequence derives from a male donor in good health and CMV-seropositive. Material for sequencing was PBMCs. The chain uses TRBV19 and TRBJ1-4; 8 bases fit TRBD1. The CDR3: CASRGQGENEKLFF. The CDR3 DNA reads as TGTGCCAGTCGCGGACAGGGAGAGAATGAAAAACTGTTTTTT.